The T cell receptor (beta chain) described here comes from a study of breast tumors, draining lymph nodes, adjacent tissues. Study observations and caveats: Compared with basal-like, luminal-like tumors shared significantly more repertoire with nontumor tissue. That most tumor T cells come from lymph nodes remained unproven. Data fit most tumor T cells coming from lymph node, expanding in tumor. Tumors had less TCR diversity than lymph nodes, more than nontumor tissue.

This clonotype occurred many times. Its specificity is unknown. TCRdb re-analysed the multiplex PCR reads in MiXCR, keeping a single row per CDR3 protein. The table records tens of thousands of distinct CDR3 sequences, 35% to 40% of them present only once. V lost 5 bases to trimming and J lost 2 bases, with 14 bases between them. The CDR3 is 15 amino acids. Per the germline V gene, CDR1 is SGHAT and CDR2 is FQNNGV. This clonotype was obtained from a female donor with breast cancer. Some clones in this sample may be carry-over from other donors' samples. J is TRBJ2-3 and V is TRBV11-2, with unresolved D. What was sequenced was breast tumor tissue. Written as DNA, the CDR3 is TGTGCCAGCAGCACGGACCGGGCCAACACAGATACGCAGTATTTT. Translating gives CASSTDRANTDTQYF. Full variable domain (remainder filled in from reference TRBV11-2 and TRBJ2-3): EAGVAQSPRYKIIEKRQSVAFWCNPISGHATLYWYQQILGQGPKLLIQFQNNGVVDDSQLPKDRFSAERLKGVDSTLKIQPAKLEDSAVYLCASSTDRANTDTQYFGPGTRLTVL.